This T cell receptor beta chain was captured by sequencing in a study of T cells in women clearing cervical HPV infection. At the level of the study: With HLA typing for only a few women, HLA confounding remains possible. Findings and limits, study-wide: Cases carried less TRBV6-7 than controls: roughly 0.11% versus 0.16%.

As concerns this clone: Antigen specificity is unknown. The read halts 3 residues ahead of the CDR3 end, with the missing end drawn from the germline J gene.

This CDR3 region has 15 residues. Unmatched junction bases numbered 9, after V lost 4 bases and J lost 6 bases. The germline V gene encodes CDR1 SGHNT and CDR2 YENEEA. immunoSEQ multiplex PCR used an average of roughly 1,100 ng genomic DNA. Some clones are missing from TCRdb's copy, which holds only in-frame ones; the method was immunoSEQ multiplex PCR. The table for this sample gives 30,000 to 45,000 clones. The clonotype comes from a woman between 18 and 75 years old with a cervical HPV16 infection that either progressed to CIN3+ or cleared (not recorded which). This chain joins TRBV11-3 and TRBJ2-7; 10 nucleotides agree with TRBD1. What was sequenced was blood buffy coat. CDR3 protein: CASSSSGTGAAEQYF. The part of the CDR3 DNA that was read is TGTGCCAGCAGCTCCTCCGGGACAGGGGCGGCCGAG. Based on the CDR3 plus reference TRBV11-3 and TRBJ2-7, the full variable domain is EAGVVQSPRYKIIEKKQPVAFWCNPISGHNTLYWYLQNLGQGPELLIRYENEEAVDDSQLPKDRFSAERLKGVDSTLKIQPAELGDSAVYLCASSSSGTGAAEQYFGPGTRLTVT.